This TCR beta chain originates from a study of T cells after yellow fever vaccination. The V gene's germline CDR1 is MGHRA and CDR2 YSYEKL. V lost 3 bases to trimming and J lost 2 bases; unmatched junction nucleotides: 4. This CDR3 comprises 16 residues. In this sample, this clonotype turned up a few times. What it binds is not known. Production of TCR cDNA was by 5'RACE template switching, which also added a universal primer site and UMIs. Using its own MiXCR run on the 5' RACE reads, TCRdb lists one record per CDR3 protein. The sample holds 150,000 to 200,000 distinct CDR3 sequences, approximately 10% seen once. Study conclusions and caveats: Booster sampling recovered most clones from primary vaccination (96% CD4, approximately 90% CD8). Some clonotypes were seen in both the CD4 and the CD8 compartments. These made up a small share and likely arose from convergent recombination. The secondary T-cell response peaked on day 5, not day 15, but was weaker.

This receptor was taken from a man aged 18 to 29 who received the YFV17D yellow fever vaccine. Material: CD8+ T cells sorted from PBMCs, obtained 45 days after the yellow fever booster vaccination. The V and J genes are TRBV4-1 and TRBJ2-5, with 12 bases that match TRBD2. This CDR3 is CASSQFGTSGQETQYF. As DNA, the CDR3 is TGCGCCAGCAGCCAGTTTGGGACTAGCGGGCAAGAGACCCAGTACTTC.